This T cell receptor (beta chain) was identified during a study of T-cell reconstitution after alpha-beta-depleted transplantation in children (dated by TCRdb to the mid-2010s). At the level of the whole study: Using TCR repertoire profiling, the study quantitatively followed how T-cell immune reconstitution unfolded in children after TCRalphabeta/CD19-depleted allogeneic hematopoietic cell transplantation. Results and caveats for the whole study, not just this receptor: In some patients, the high TCRbeta diversity seen at day 60 was put down to recipient T cells and intrathymic progenitors that had survived conditioning. About two months after transplant, the apparently early recovery of alphabetaT-cell counts reportedly depended on just several hundred clones that had expanded rapidly and came from non-depleted graft cells. Over the following months the frequencies of hyperexpanded clones went down, and after one year T-cell counts and TCRbeta diversity were mostly credited to newly produced T cells.

The library was produced with PCR. TCRdb shows the sequencer as Illumina HiSeq 2500. TCR library preparation used molecular barcoding, with unique molecular identifiers applied to normalize quantification of the TCRbeta repertoire. TCRdb passed the public sequencing reads through fastp at Q25 and MiXCR, retaining productive beta sequences. Merged by CDR3 protein, the rows form single entries marked with the most common genes and DNA. This sample has about 300,000 distinct CDR3 sequences in its table, and approximately 7.3% of those were observed once. The ten largest account for 9.1% of the sample. The treatment or condition label corresponds to: allogeneic hematopoietic cell transplantation with graft depleted of TCRalphabeta T cells and CD19 B cells. TCRalphabeta/CD19-depleted allogeneic hematopoietic cell grafts were given to the transplant recipients, all of whom were children. Of note for this clonotype: No cognate antigen has been identified for it. No clone much larger than this one lies a single base away; base qualities are absent.

V and J are trimmed by 2 bases and 6 bases, and the gene matches miss 6 bases of the junction. CDR1 and CDR2 are read off the germline V gene as SGHTA and FQGTGA. The CDR3 has 15 amino acids, counting the end cysteine and phenylalanine. The sequence is cut down to CDR3 DNA, 45 bases in frame from base 1. The receptor's source is a female patient between 2 and 15 years old who had a stem cell transplant for Fanconi anemia, so the T cells may come from the graft donor. Recombination joined TRBV7-3 with TRBJ2-3, and 9 bases in between align with TRBD2. The source was peripheral blood, collected 360 days after TCRalphabeta/CD19-depleted stem cell transplant. The DNA sequence is given as TGTGCCAGCAGCTTACGCGGGGGGGCCTCGGATACGCAGTATTTT. Protein translation: CASSLRGGASDTQYF.